Reported below is one T cell receptor beta chain. The antigen it binds to is not known. Base qualities are not provided; no much larger clone lies one nucleotide away. Library preparation employed 5' RACE. Sequencing instrument: Illumina HiSeq 2000. A universal primer binding site was introduced by template switching, and a unique molecular identifier was present in the final cDNA, enabling accurate counting of TCR cDNA molecules. First-strand cDNA for TCR alpha and beta chains was synthesized from specific primers in the conserved constant-segment region. To control for contamination, every cDNA library was double barcoded, receiving both a SMART-Mk sample barcode and Illumina barcodes. TruSeq adapter sequences and Illumina sample barcodes were added in two successive PCR steps. TCR alpha and beta cDNA libraries were sequenced on the Illumina HiSeq platform with custom primers. The authors' analysis ran thus. Raw reads were processed with MiGEC to extract unique molecular identifiers, and MiXCR was used to determine CDR3 positions. Recombination models were inferred per individual with the repgenHMM and IGoR tools using an EM algorithm. Shared clonotypes were analyzed with the tcR package in R, and sharing was normalized by the product of cloneset sizes. To study raw recombination without the effects of thymic and clonal selection, out-of-frame nonproductive sequences were analyzed. TCRdb applied fastp at Q25 and MiXCR to the public reads, then kept only in-frame beta chains. Each CDR3 protein appears once, grouped with its most common genes and DNA. The V and J calls follow TCRdb's processing rather than the paper's. The table for this sample lists about 700,000 distinct CDR3 sequences; around 6% of them were counted only once. The ten most abundant clones make up roughly 1.8% of the sample.

This sample is drawn from a study of identical twins (dated by TCRdb to about 2016). Context from the whole study: To test whether fetal clonotypes persist, this study deep-sequenced TCR alpha and beta repertoires from monozygotic twins, from unrelated adults of various ages, and from cord blood. Replicate twin experiments were performed at different times using different library preparation protocols to rule out contamination. Overall results and qualifications from the work: Recombination models systematically underestimated out-of-frame TCR alpha sharing in monozygotic twins but agreed with sharing between unrelated individuals. Because the same donors could not be followed over many years, conclusions were based on cross-sectional statistical analysis. Compared with coincidental sharing between unrelated individuals, out-of-frame TCR alpha sequences shared between twins showed an excess of sequences with low generation probability. Zero-insertion analyses could be partly confounded by invariant T cells such as MAIT and iNKT, though diverse VJ usage argued against such confounding for most clonotypes. Fewer insertions were carried by abundant cord blood beta clonotypes; a weaker similar trend was observed in young adult naive repertoires, while no such trend was observed in memory repertoires. In beta out-of-frame sequences, excess twin sharing was weaker, because having fewer shared sequences lowered the signal-to-noise ratio.

Every donor in the study was a healthy Caucasian. Three unrelated non-twin adults were additionally sequenced: a male aged 18 to 29, a male aged 50 to 60 and a female aged 50 to 60. Using Miltenyi CD45RO+ enrichment and human naive T-cell isolation kits, memory (CD45RO+) and naive T cells were isolated from PBMC. The CDR3, from cysteine to phenylalanine, totals 14 residues. Kept here is only the CDR3 DNA, which spans 42 bases and is read in frame from base 1. CDR1 and CDR2 are drawn from the germline V gene (reference sequence): LNHDA, SQIVND. Trimming accounts for 3 bases at V and 6 bases at J, while the number of junction bases matched to no gene is 2.

The receptor was derived from a man aged 18 to 35 in good health. Rearrangement joined TRBV19 to TRBJ1-5; 10 nucleotides in the junction match TRBD1. The sequencing input was naive T cells sorted from blood. According to the study, the label for this sample's cell subset or site signals: cells isolated with a human naive T-cell isolation kit. The DNA sequence is TGTGCCAGTAGTATTGGGACAGGGGTTCAGCCCCAGCATTTT. Protein translation: CASSIGTGVQPQHF.